The rows below give T cell receptor beta chains drawn from one sample of a study of blood T cell repertoires in COVID-19. TCRdb's table, derived via immunoSEQ multiplex PCR, lists solely in-frame clones and lacks some. The sample includes some 200,000 clones, 70% to 90% seen only once; the top ten take about 8.1%. The sequencing input was PBMCs or T cells enriched from blood (not recorded which). The receptors were gathered from a woman between 18 and 30 years old who had recovered from COVID-19. Both conserved end residues are part of each CDR3. D genes are given only for firm matches. Some rows mark clone size as missing; the rest say once, few, many or name a class of expanded clone.

j_gene: TRBJ2-1; d_gene: TRBD2; abundance: .; v_gene: TRBV9; CDR3aa: CASSAGLAGVLSEQFF; CDR3nt: TGTGCCAGCAGCGCCGGACTAGCGGGTGTACTTAGTGAGCAGTTCTTC
j_gene: TRBJ1-2; d_gene: .; abundance: .; v_gene: TRBV5-1; CDR3aa: CASSLDRGWGYTF; CDR3nt: TGCGCCAGCAGCCTGGATCGGGGATGGGGCTACACCTTC
j_gene: TRBJ1-1; d_gene: .; abundance: .; v_gene: TRBV11-3; CDR3aa: CASDHHGPLGGTAFF; CDR3nt: TGTGCCAGCGATCACCACGGGCCCCTCGGGGGGACAGCTTTCTTT
j_gene: TRBJ2-4; d_gene: TRBD2; abundance: .; v_gene: TRBV6-1; CDR3aa: CASSDSGDWVAKNIQYF; CDR3nt: TGTGCCAGCAGTGATAGCGGGGATTGGGTGGCCAAAAACATTCAGTACTTC
j_gene: TRBJ2-3; d_gene: TRBD2; abundance: .; v_gene: TRBV2; CDR3aa: CASRTSATQYF; CDR3nt: TGTGCCAGCAGGACTAGCGCTACGCAGTATTTT
j_gene: TRBJ2-5; d_gene: TRBD2; abundance: .; v_gene: TRBV6-5; CDR3aa: CASSYSASGTQETQYF; CDR3nt: TGTGCCAGCAGTTACTCGGCTAGCGGGACACAAGAGACCCAGTACTTC
j_gene: TRBJ1-1; d_gene: .; abundance: .; v_gene: TRBV25-1; CDR3aa: CASRDRLNTEAFF; CDR3nt: TGTGCCAGCAGAGACAGACTGAACACTGAAGCTTTCTTT
j_gene: TRBJ2-3; d_gene: TRBD2; abundance: .; v_gene: TRBV3-1/TRBV3-2; CDR3aa: CASSQGWGGPTDTQYF; CDR3nt: TGTGCCAGCAGCCAAGGCTGGGGAGGGCCCACAGATACGCAGTATTTT
j_gene: TRBJ2-2; d_gene: .; abundance: .; v_gene: TRBV29-1; CDR3aa: CSVEITGFRNTGELFF; CDR3nt: TGCAGCGTTGAAATTACAGGGTTCCGTAACACCGGGGAGCTGTTTTTT
j_gene: TRBJ1-2; d_gene: .; abundance: .; v_gene: TRBV6-5; CDR3aa: CASSYSRVYGYTF; CDR3nt: TGTGCCAGCAGTTACTCCCGGGTATATGGCTACACCTTC
j_gene: TRBJ2-3; d_gene: TRBD2; abundance: .; v_gene: TRBV5-1; CDR3aa: CASIASGGSADTQYF; CDR3nt: TGCGCCAGCATAGCTAGCGGGGGGAGCGCAGATACGCAGTATTTT
j_gene: TRBJ1-2; d_gene: .; abundance: few; v_gene: TRBV10-2; CDR3aa: CASRGGGPYGYTF; CDR3nt: TGCGCCAGCAGGGGTGGCGGCCCATATGGCTACACCTTC
j_gene: TRBJ2-3; d_gene: TRBD1; abundance: .; v_gene: TRBV24-1; CDR3aa: CATSDLGTGTDTQYF; CDR3nt: TGTGCCACCAGTGATTTAGGGACAGGGACAGATACGCAGTATTTT
j_gene: TRBJ1-3; d_gene: .; abundance: .; v_gene: TRBV15; CDR3aa: CATSREVQGGNTIYF; CDR3nt: TGTGCCACCAGCAGAGAAGTTCAGGGAGGGAACACCATATATTTT
j_gene: TRBJ1-5; d_gene: .; abundance: .; v_gene: TRBV2; CDR3aa: CASWKGEGILPQHF; CDR3nt: TGTGCCAGCTGGAAAGGGGAGGGGATCTTACCCCAGCATTTT
j_gene: TRBJ2-4; d_gene: .; abundance: .; v_gene: TRBV7-2; CDR3aa: CASSFTRGGIQYF; CDR3nt: TGTGCCAGCAGCTTTACTAGAGGTGGCATTCAGTACTTC
j_gene: TRBJ1-6; d_gene: TRBD1; abundance: .; v_gene: TRBV27; CDR3aa: CASSLQTGRRGSPLHF; CDR3nt: TGTGCCAGCAGTCTACAGACAGGGAGGAGAGGTTCACCCCTCCACTTT
j_gene: TRBJ1-2; d_gene: TRBD1; abundance: .; v_gene: TRBV6-1; CDR3aa: CASSEATGGIYGYTF; CDR3nt: TGTGCCAGCAGTGAAGCGACAGGGGGAATCTATGGCTACACCTTC
j_gene: TRBJ2-2; d_gene: .; abundance: .; v_gene: TRBV24-1; CDR3aa: CAPPVGHRELFF; CDR3nt: TGTGCCCCCCCCGTGGGGCACCGGGAGCTGTTTTTT
j_gene: TRBJ1-2; d_gene: .; abundance: .; v_gene: TRBV7-9; CDR3aa: CASSLDARFYGYTF; CDR3nt: TGTGCCAGCAGCTTAGACGCCAGATTCTATGGCTACACCTTC
j_gene: TRBJ2-1; d_gene: .; abundance: .; v_gene: TRBV3-1/TRBV3-2; CDR3aa: CASSQTNRGEQFF; CDR3nt: TGTGCCAGCAGCCAAACCAATCGGGGTGAGCAGTTCTTC
j_gene: TRBJ1-2; d_gene: .; abundance: .; v_gene: TRBV5-1; CDR3aa: CASSLTTGVYGYTF; CDR3nt: TGCGCCAGCAGCTTGACAACAGGCGTATATGGCTACACCTTC
j_gene: TRBJ1-1; d_gene: .; abundance: .; v_gene: TRBV21-1; CDR3aa: CASSKSSGTGNIMNTEAFF; CDR3nt: TGTGCCAGCAGCAAATCCTCCGGGACAGGGAATATTATGAACACTGAAGCTTTCTTT
j_gene: TRBJ2-1; d_gene: .; abundance: .; v_gene: TRBV19; CDR3aa: CASSISGDPRDEQFF; CDR3nt: TGTGCCAGTAGTATATCGGGTGACCCGAGAGATGAGCAGTTCTTC
j_gene: TRBJ2-7; d_gene: TRBD1; abundance: .; v_gene: TRBV6-5; CDR3aa: CASSRTGTETYEQYF; CDR3nt: TGTGCCAGCAGCCGTACCGGGACAGAGACCTACGAGCAGTACTTC
j_gene: TRBJ2-7; d_gene: .; abundance: few; v_gene: TRBV5-6; CDR3aa: CASIRQGGGWEQYF; CDR3nt: TGTGCCAGCATCCGACAGGGTGGAGGGTGGGAGCAGTACTTC
j_gene: TRBJ2-5; d_gene: TRBD2; abundance: .; v_gene: TRBV7-6; CDR3aa: CASSPLGSGAQETQYF; CDR3nt: TGTGCCAGCAGTCCTCTAGGTAGCGGGGCTCAAGAGACCCAGTACTTC
j_gene: TRBJ2-7; d_gene: .; abundance: once; v_gene: TRBV2; CDR3aa: CASSWGLSYEQYF; CDR3nt: TGTGCCAGCAGTTGGGGACTCTCCTACGAGCAGTACTTC
j_gene: TRBJ2-3; d_gene: .; abundance: .; v_gene: TRBV9; CDR3aa: CASSRSGVDTQYF; CDR3nt: TGTGCCAGCAGCCGGAGTGGTGTAGATACGCAGTATTTT
j_gene: TRBJ1-2; d_gene: .; abundance: .; v_gene: TRBV27; CDR3aa: CASRSASLIPTNYGYTF; CDR3nt: TGTGCCAGCAGGTCCGCGTCCCTGATCCCGACTAACTATGGCTACACCTTC
j_gene: TRBJ1-5; d_gene: TRBD1; abundance: .; v_gene: TRBV4-1; CDR3aa: CASSRSGTGDQPQHF; CDR3nt: TGCGCCAGCAGCCGGTCCGGGACAGGGGATCAGCCCCAGCATTTT
j_gene: TRBJ2-7; d_gene: .; abundance: .; v_gene: TRBV19; CDR3aa: CASSSRDFPSYEQYF; CDR3nt: TGTGCCAGTAGTTCCCGGGACTTTCCTTCCTACGAGCAGTACTTC
j_gene: TRBJ2-7; d_gene: TRBD1; abundance: .; v_gene: TRBV11-3; CDR3aa: CASSLRAGGTYEQYF; CDR3nt: TGTGCCAGCAGCTTACGGGCAGGGGGAACCTACGAGCAGTACTTC